This T cell receptor beta chain was documented in a study of blood T cells in healthy people across ages. Study-level points and caveats: Older individuals had lower TCR beta diversity per million T cells (the decline was roughly linear).

Primers used in a second PCR of about 6 to 12 cycles were a sample-barcoded 5' primer and a J-beta primer mix. CDR3-containing paired-end reads numbered at least 2.5 million in each sample. A single record per CDR3 protein comes from TCRdb applying MiXCR to the 5' RACE reads. Here the sample spans approximately 960,000 distinct CDR3 sequences, about 28% being singletons. The germline CDR1 and CDR2 sequences are SGHTA and FQGTGA. The CDR3 length is 13 residues. V lost 5 bases and J 2 bases, leaving 9 bases between the germline ends. This clonotype has a handful of counts. Its cognate antigen is unknown. These data also formed part of another study, on T cells of mothers and their children. That publication notes: Overlap ran slightly, non-significantly higher for related than unrelated mother-child pairs.

The rearrangement joins TRBV7-3 to TRBJ1-1; D is perhaps TRBD1 (5 bases). Sequenced sample: blood. This TCR derives from a woman in her thirties or forties in good health. CDR3 region: CASSDTGNTEAFF. Written as DNA, the CDR3 is TGTGCCAGCAGCGATACAGGAAACACTGAAGCTTTCTTT.